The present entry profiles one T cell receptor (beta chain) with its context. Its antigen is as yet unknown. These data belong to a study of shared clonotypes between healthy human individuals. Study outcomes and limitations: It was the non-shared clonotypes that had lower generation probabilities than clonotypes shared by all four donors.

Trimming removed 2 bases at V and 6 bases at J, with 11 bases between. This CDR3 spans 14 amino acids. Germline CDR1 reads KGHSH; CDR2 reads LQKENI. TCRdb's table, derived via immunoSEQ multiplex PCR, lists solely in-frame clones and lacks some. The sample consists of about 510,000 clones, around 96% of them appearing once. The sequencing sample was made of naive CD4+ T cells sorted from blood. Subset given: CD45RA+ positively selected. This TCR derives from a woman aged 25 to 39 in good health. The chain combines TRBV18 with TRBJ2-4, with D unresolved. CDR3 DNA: TGTGCCAGCTCACCAAGAACACTTGCAAACATTCAGTACTTC. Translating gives CASSPRTLANIQYF.